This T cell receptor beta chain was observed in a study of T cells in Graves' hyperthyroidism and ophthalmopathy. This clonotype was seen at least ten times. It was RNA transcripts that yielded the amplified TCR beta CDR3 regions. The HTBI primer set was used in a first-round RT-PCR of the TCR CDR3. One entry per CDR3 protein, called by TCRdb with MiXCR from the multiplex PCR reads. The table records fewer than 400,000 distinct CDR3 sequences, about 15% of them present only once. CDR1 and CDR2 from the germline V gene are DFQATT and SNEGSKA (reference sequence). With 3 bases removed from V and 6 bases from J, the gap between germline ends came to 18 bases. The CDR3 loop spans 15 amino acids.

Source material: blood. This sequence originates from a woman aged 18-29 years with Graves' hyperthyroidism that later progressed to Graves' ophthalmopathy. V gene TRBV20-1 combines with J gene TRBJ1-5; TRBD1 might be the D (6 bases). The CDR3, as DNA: TGCAGTGCTAGCCATTTACAGGGTTCGAGTCAGCCCCAGCATTTT. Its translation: CSASHLQGSSQPQHF.